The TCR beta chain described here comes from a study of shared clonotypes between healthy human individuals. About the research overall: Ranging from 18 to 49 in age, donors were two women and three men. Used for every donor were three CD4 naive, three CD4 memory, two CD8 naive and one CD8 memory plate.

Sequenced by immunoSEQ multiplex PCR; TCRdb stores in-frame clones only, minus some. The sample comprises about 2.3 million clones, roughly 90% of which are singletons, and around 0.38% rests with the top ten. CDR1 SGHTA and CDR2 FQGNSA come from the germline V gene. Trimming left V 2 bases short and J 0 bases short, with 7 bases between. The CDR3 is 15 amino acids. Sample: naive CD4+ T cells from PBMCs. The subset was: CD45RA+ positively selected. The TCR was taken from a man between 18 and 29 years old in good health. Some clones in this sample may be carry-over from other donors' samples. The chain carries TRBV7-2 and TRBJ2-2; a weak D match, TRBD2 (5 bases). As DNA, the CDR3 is TGTGCCAGCAGCTTATGGAGGTCGAACACCGGGGAGCTGTTTTTT. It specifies CASSLWRSNTGELFF.